Included here is one T cell receptor (beta chain) sequence, with context. The antigen remains unidentified. The entry originates in a study of T cells in Graves' hyperthyroidism and ophthalmopathy. Findings and caveats of the study: Researchers found most expanded thyroid clonotypes above 0.001 in blood as well. The model foresaw ophthalmopathy a median roughly 6.5 months prior to onset.

Based on clinical symptoms, serum thyroxine and TRAb, thyroid ultrasound and orbital computed tomography, diagnoses were reached. From RNA transcripts, TCR beta CDR3 regions were amplified. Researchers ran a first-round RT-PCR on the TCR CDR3 using the HTBI primer set. TCRdb re-derived calls from the multiplex PCR reads in MiXCR, one entry per CDR3 protein. The sample lists approximately 560,000 distinct CDR3 sequences; more than 45% were seen once. The CDR3 contains 13 residues. V gave up 3 bases and J gave up 3 bases, with 9 bases separating them. Germline assignment: CDR1 SGHNT and CDR2 YYREEE (reference sequence).

This chain links TRBV5-4 with TRBJ1-2; maybe TRBD1 (5 bases). Source material: peripheral blood or thyroid tissue (not recorded which). The sequence came from a woman aged 18-29 years with Graves' hyperthyroidism. The CDR3 nucleotides are TGTGCCAGCAGCTCCGAGGGGTACTATGGCTACACCTTC. It translates to CASSSEGYYGYTF.